This TCR beta chain was recorded in a study of T cells after yellow fever vaccination. Conversion of TCR transcripts into cDNA relied on 5'RACE template switching, which added a universal primer site and UMIs. In TCRdb, the 5' RACE reads were re-called with MiXCR into one record per CDR3 protein. The data show about 550,000 distinct CDR3 sequences, with roughly a fifth seen just once and about 13% held by the top ten. The CDR3 runs 14 residues. With 1 base removed from V and 1 base from J, the gap between germline ends came to 4 bases. The germline V gene has CDR1 LGHDT and CDR2 YNNKEL (reference sequence).

Material: PBMCs, obtained 15 days after the yellow fever booster vaccination. The chain couples TRBV3-1 to TRBJ2-2; D is undetermined. The receptor comes from a man aged 25-45 years who received the YFV17D yellow fever vaccine. The CDR3 region has the DNA TGTGCCAGCAGCCAAGCCTGGAACACCGGGGAGCTGTTTTTT. This encodes CASSQAWNTGELFF. Based on the CDR3 plus reference TRBV3-1 and TRBJ2-2, the full variable domain is DTAVSQTPKYLVTQMGNDKSIKCEQNLGHDTMYWYKQDSKKFLKIMFSYNNKELIINETVPNRFSPKSPDKAHLNLHINSLELGDSAVYFCASSQAWNTGELFFGEGSRLTVL.